This entry features one T cell receptor (beta chain) sequence. What it binds is not known. These data belong to a study of Ad26.COV2.S vaccination and SARS-CoV-2 variants. For the study at large: Doses of Ad26.COV2.S were injected into muscle once or twice, 56 days apart. Study results and caveats: Placebo recipients trailed vaccine recipients in spike-specific TCR breadth.

Treatment noted: roughly 20 received Ad26.COV2.S at low or high dose, single or two shots; 5 received placebo; per-sample allocation not given. Each sample was drawn 63 days after the first injection (of vaccine or placebo). It was Wuhan-strain SARS-CoV-2 spike that the Ad26 vaccine vector expressed. The CDR3 totals 14 residues. Some clones are missing from TCRdb's copy, which holds only in-frame ones; the method was immunoSEQ multiplex PCR. Here the sample spans a few hundred thousand clones, 83% being singletons. Material: peripheral blood, obtained in a trial of Ad26.COV2.S vaccine versus placebo. The rearrangement joins TRBV21-1 to TRBJ2-7. TRBV21-1 is noted as a pseudogene. This TCR was sampled from a person between 18 and 65 years old who received the Ad26.COV2.S COVID-19 vaccine or a placebo. As DNA, the CDR3 is TGTGCCAGCAGCAAAGATAAAAGGGGGAGACGGGGGAGATTC. It translates to CASSKDKRGRRGRF.